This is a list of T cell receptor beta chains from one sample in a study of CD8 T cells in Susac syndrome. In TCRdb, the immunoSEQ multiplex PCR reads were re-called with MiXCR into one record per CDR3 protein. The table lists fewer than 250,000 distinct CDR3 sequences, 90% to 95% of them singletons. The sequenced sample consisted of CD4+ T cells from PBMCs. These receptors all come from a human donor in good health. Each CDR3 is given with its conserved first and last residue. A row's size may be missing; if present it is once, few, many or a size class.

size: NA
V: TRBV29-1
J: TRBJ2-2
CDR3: CSAGGTGLNTGELFF

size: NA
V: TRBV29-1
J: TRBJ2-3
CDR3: CSVQASTDTQYF

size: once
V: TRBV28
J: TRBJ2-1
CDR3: CASSTGIRNEQFF

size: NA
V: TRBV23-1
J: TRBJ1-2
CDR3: CARQGPFGYTF

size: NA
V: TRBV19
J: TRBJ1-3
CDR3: CASTARGQASRNTIYF

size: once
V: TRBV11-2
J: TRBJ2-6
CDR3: CASSLDGASGANVLTF

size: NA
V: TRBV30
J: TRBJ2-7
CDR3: CAWSVRRGGREQYF

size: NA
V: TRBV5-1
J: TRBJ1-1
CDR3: CASRNRLGNTEAFF

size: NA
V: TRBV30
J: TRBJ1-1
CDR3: CAWSTVQGAFF

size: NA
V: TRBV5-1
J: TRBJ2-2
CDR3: CASRSHVVGLNTGELFF

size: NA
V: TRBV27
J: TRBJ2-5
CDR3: CASSDAGGQETQYF

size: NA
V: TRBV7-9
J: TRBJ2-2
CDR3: CASSARNPGELFF

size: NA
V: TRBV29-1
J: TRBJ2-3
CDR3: CSVDRGGADTQYF

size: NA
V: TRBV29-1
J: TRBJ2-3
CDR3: CSVGSGLSSTDTQYF

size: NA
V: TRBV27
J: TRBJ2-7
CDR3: CASSFRGPTYEQYF

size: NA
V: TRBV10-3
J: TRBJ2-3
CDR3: CATGLAGVAADTQYF

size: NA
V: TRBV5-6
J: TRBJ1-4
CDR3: CATSTGRGEKLFF

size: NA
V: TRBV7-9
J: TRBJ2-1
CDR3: CASSLQANYNEQFF

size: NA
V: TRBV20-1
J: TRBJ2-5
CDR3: CSADGRTQETQYF

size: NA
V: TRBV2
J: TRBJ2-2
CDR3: CASSERQANTGELFF

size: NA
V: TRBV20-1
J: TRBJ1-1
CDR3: CSAFGPGSTEAFF

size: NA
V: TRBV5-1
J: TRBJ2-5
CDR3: CASSFRTSGGAETQYF

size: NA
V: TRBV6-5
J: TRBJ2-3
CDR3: CASSYSRLAGTDTQYF

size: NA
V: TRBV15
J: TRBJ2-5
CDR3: CATSRANRGGETQYF

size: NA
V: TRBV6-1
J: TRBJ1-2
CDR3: CASSEYGYTF

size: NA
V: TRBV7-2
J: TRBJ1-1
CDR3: CASSLWGRELANTEAFF

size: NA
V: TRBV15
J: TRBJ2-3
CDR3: CATSKRTPRTDTQYF

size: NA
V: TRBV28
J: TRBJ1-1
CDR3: CASSSPAQPEAFF

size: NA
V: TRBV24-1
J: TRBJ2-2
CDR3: CATSDPWDTGELFF

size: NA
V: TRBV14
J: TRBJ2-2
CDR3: CASSTRPLRELFF